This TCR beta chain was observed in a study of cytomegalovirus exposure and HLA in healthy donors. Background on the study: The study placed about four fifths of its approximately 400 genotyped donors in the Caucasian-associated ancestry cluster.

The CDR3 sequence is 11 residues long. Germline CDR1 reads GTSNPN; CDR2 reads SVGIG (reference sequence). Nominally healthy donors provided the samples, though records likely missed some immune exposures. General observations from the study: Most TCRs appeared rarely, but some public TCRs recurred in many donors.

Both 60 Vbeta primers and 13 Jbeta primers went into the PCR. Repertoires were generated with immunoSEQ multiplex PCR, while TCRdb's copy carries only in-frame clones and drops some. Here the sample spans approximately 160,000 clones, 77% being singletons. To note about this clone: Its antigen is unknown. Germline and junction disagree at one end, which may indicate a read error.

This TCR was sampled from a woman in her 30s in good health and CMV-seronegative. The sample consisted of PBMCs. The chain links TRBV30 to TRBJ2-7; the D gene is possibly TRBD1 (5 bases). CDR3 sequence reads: CAWSVLRGHHF. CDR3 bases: TGTGCCTGGAGTGTACTTCGTGGACATCACTTC. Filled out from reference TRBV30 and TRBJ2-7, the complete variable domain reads SQTIHQWPATLVQPVGSPLSLECTVEGTSNPNLYWYRQAAGRGLQLLFYSVGIGQISSEVPQNLSASRPQDRQFILSSKKLLLSDSGFYLCAWSVLRGHHFGPGTRLTVT.